Presented here are 29 T cell receptor beta chains from one specimen sequenced in a study of PD-L1 blockade in urothelial cancer. Time point specified: peripheral blood 6 weeks after treatment start. Some clones are missing from TCRdb's copy, which holds only in-frame ones; the method was immunoSEQ multiplex PCR. This sample has some 30,000 clones, with approximately 81% found just once. The source was PBMCs, collected around atezolizumab (anti-PD-L1) treatment. Source of these receptors: a man aged 65 to 79 with urothelial cancer.

The chain couples TRBV5-1 to TRBJ1-1; a weak D match, TRBD1 (6 bases). Trimming removed 2 bases at V and 0 bases at J, with 11 bases between. The CDR3 has 15 amino acids. Germline V gene lookup returns CDR1 SGHRS and CDR2 YFSETQ. The CDR3 protein is CASSFLGGLNTEAFF. DNA of the CDR3: TGCGCCAGCAGCTTCCTTGGGGGCCTGAACACTGAAGCTTTCTTT.

This chain uses TRBV9 with TRBJ2-5; D gene unclear. Germline loops: CDR1 SGDLS, CDR2 YYNGEE. The CDR3 length is 16 residues. Trimming took off 0 bases at V and 0 bases at J, with 12 bases between the two ends. In nucleotides, the CDR3 is TGTGCCAGCAGCGTAGTGGCTCCGGGTCACCAAGAGACCCAGTACTTC. Protein product: CASSVVAPGHQETQYF.

The chain is built from TRBV6-5 and TRBJ2-1, with D possibly TRBD2 on 5 matching bases. Germline assignment: CDR1 MNHEY and CDR2 SVGAGI. The CDR3 consists of 16 residues. The V and J ends lost 0 bases and 5 bases respectively, with 14 bases between them. CDR3 DNA sequence: TGTGCCAGCAGTTACTCTGGGGAGACTCGTGACAATGAGCAGTTCTTC. Translating it yields CASSYSGETRDNEQFF.

Here the CDR3 reads CASSGVTGIEQYF. The CDR3 region has the DNA TGTGCCAGCAGTGGAGTGACAGGGATAGAGCAGTACTTC. This chain uses TRBV2 with TRBJ2-7; 7 nucleotides align to TRBD1. CDR3 length: 13 amino acids. The junction had 7 bases not matched to a gene; V was cut back by 4 bases and J by 7 bases. CDR1 is SNHLY, CDR2 FYNNEI, per germline.

The chain uses TRBV6-5 and TRBJ1-3; D unclear. Trimming pared 6 bases from V and 0 bases from J, leaving 9 bases between. Germline CDR1 reads MNHEY; CDR2 reads SVGAGI. The CDR3 contains 14 residues. CDR3 nucleotide sequence: TGTGCCAGCAGCGGAGTTGGCTCTGGAAACACCATATATTTT. Translated: CASSGVGSGNTIYF.

The rearrangement links TRBV7-2 to TRBJ2-1; 8 bases match TRBD1. Trimming took 2 bases from V and 1 from J; bases not matched to a gene: 4. The CDR3 has 16 residues. Looked up from germline, CDR1 is SGHTA and CDR2 is FQGNSA. The chain's CDR3 is CASSLSQGASYNEQFF. CDR3 nucleotide sequence: TGTGCCAGCAGCTTAAGTCAGGGGGCATCCTACAATGAGCAGTTCTTC. Drawing the rest from reference TRBV7-2 and TRBJ2-1, the complete variable domain is GAGVSQSPSNKVTEKGKDVELRCDPISGHTALYWYRQSLGQGLEFLIYFQGNSAPDKSGLPSDRFSAERTGGSVSTLTIQRTQQEDSAVYLCASSLSQGASYNEQFFGPGTRLTVL.

This chain connects TRBV2 to TRBJ2-1, with D maybe TRBD1 (6 bases). Germline CDR1 reads SNHLY; CDR2 reads FYNNEI. V was pared by 7 bases and J by 5 bases, with 12 bases between. The CDR3 covers 13 residues. CDR3: CASNDRNHNEQFF. The CDR3 DNA follows: TGTGCCAGCAATGACAGGAACCACAATGAGCAGTTCTTC. The variable domain in full, with the rest retrieved from reference TRBV2 and TRBJ2-1, is EPEVTQTPSHQVTQMGQEVILRCVPISNHLYFYWYRQILGQKVEFLVSFYNNEISEKSEIFDDQFSVERPDGSNFTLKIRSTKLEDSAMYFCASNDRNHNEQFFGPGTRLTVL.

V usage is TRBV28 and J usage is TRBJ1-1; a weak D match, TRBD1 (5 bases). Trimming shortened V by 6 bases and J by 7 bases, and 18 bases separated the two germline ends. The CDR3 length is 14 residues. CDR1 is MDHEN and CDR2 is SYDVKM in the germline V gene. CDR3 sequence: CASSPPGLTIEAFF. In DNA, the CDR3 is TGTGCCAGCAGCCCTCCGGGACTTACGATTGAAGCTTTCTTT.

The chain couples TRBV11-3 to TRBJ2-3; D possibly corresponds to TRBD1 (7 bases). The CDR3 totals 16 residues. CDR1 is SGHNT, CDR2 YENEEA, per germline. The V end was cut by 0 bases, the J end by 5 bases, with 15 bases between. CDR3 DNA: TGTGCCAGCAGCTTAGATTCCGCAGGGGGGCTAGATACGCAGTATTTT. As protein: CASSLDSAGGLDTQYF.

The chain links TRBV29-1 to TRBJ1-1; D unresolved. In germline, CDR1 is SQVTM, CDR2 ANQGSEA. Trimming stripped 3 bases from V and 7 bases from J, with 12 bases between. This CDR3 region has 12 residues. The CDR3 DNA reads TGCAGCGTTGATAGTAGCGGCCGTGAAGCTTTCTTT. Amino acid sequence: CSVDSSGREAFF.

This sequence joins TRBV7-2 and TRBJ2-5, with a tentative D call TRBD2 (6 bases). Germline V lookup: CDR1 SGHTA, CDR2 FQGNSA. The CDR3 loop spans 15 amino acids. Trimming stripped 5 bases from V and 4 bases from J, with 17 bases between. The DNA for the CDR3 is TGTGCCAGCAGCCAAGGTTGGACTACCCTAGAGACCCAGTACTTC. This sequence encodes CASSQGWTTLETQYF.

The gene calls are TRBV25-1 and TRBJ2-2, with TRBD2 matching over 7 bases. Germline CDR1 reads MGHDK; CDR2 reads SYGVNS. V trimming: 0 bases; J trimming: 3 bases; junction bases outside the gene matches: 1. This CDR3 is built from 15 residues. The DNA for the CDR3 is TGTGCCAGCAGTGAATATGGGAGGGACACCGGGGAGCTGTTTTTT. Protein sequence: CASSEYGRDTGELFF.

A few counts support this clone. The chain recombines TRBV9 with TRBJ1-2, with D possibly matching TRBD1 (5 bases). Trimming shortened V by 4 bases and J by 1 base, and 8 bases separated the two germline ends. Germline-derived CDR1 and CDR2 are SGDLS and YYNGEE. The CDR3 length is 13 residues. CDR3 DNA: TGTGCCAGCAGCAAGGGGTTTAACTATGGCTACACCTTC. Translated: CASSKGFNYGYTF.

The V and J genes are TRBV4-1 and TRBJ1-2; 8 bases map to TRBD1. After removal of 5 bases from V and 2 bases from J, the junction contained 7 bases not matched to a gene. CDR1 MGHRA and CDR2 YSYEKL come from the germline V gene. The CDR3 runs to 15 residues. CDR3 in amino acids: CASSSLTGANYGYTF. Here the CDR3 DNA reads TGCGCCAGCAGCTCGTTGACAGGGGCCAACTATGGCTACACCTTC.

The chain has TRBV7-2 and TRBJ2-1; possibly TRBD2 for D (6 bases). The germline V gene has CDR1 SGHTA and CDR2 FQGNSA. The V gene lost 4 bases and the J gene lost 8 bases, with 12 bases spanning the gap. The CDR3 extends over 13 amino acids. The DNA for the CDR3 is TGTGCCAGCAGCTCACTAGCTTTGGATGAGCAGTTCTTC. Residues: CASSSLALDEQFF.

The J gene is TRBJ2-2, the V gene TRBV7-8, with TRBD1 matching over 9 bases. Trimming removed 5 bases from V and 3 bases from J; junction bases left unmatched: 7. Germline CDR1 reads SGHVS; CDR2 reads FQNEAQ. The CDR3 covers 16 residues. This chain's CDR3 is CASSSTGGWDTGELFF. In DNA, the CDR3 is TGTGCCAGCAGCAGTACAGGGGGCTGGGACACCGGGGAGCTGTTTTTT.

V usage is TRBV25-1 and J usage is TRBJ1-2; D possibly corresponds to TRBD1 (6 bases). The germline CDR1 and CDR2 sequences are MGHDK and SYGVNS. This CDR3 has 15 residues. Trimming shortened V by 5 bases and J by 2 bases, and 15 bases separated the two germline ends. The CDR3 sequence is CASSRGGGVNYGYTF. The CDR3 DNA reads as TGTGCCAGCAGTAGGGGAGGGGGAGTGAACTATGGCTACACCTTC.

The rearrangement links TRBV28 to TRBJ1-2; D remains ambiguous. The CDR3 runs 14 residues. Trimming removed 6 bases at V and 5 bases at J, with 16 bases between. Germline CDR1 and CDR2: MDHEN and SYDVKM. The CDR3 region has the DNA TGTGCCAGCAGAACCGCCAGCGCAGCATATGGCTACACCTTC. Its translation is CASRTASAAYGYTF.

The rearrangement joins TRBV2 to TRBJ2-3, with 10 positions matching TRBD2. The CDR3 sequence is 15 residues long. Unmatched junction bases numbered 1, after V lost 3 bases and J lost 1 base. Germline V gives CDR1 SNHLY, CDR2 FYNNEI. CDR3 amino acids: CASSDGLAGTDTQYF. The CDR3 DNA is TGTGCCAGCAGTGATGGACTAGCGGGCACAGATACGCAGTATTTT.

J is TRBJ1-5 and V is TRBV5-1; 10 bases are shared with TRBD1. The V segment lost 3 bases and the J segment 6 bases; nucleotides outside the gene matches: 3. Germline V gives CDR1 SGHRS, CDR2 YFSETQ. This CDR3 comprises 14 residues. CDR3 coding DNA: TGCGCCAGCAGCTCGGGGGACAGGGGTCAGCCCCAGCATTTT. It translates to CASSSGDRGQPQHF.

The chain couples TRBV27 to TRBJ1-2, with 7 nucleotides matching TRBD1. Germline V gene data show CDR1 as MNHEY and CDR2 as SMNVEV (reference sequence). V lost 5 bases, J lost 0 bases, and 6 bases stayed unmatched. This CDR3 region has 15 residues. CDR3 amino acids: CASSLRRGPNYGYTF. The CDR3 bases are TGTGCCAGCAGTCTCAGAAGGGGGCCTAACTATGGCTACACCTTC.

Only a few counts were recorded for this clone. The chain combines TRBV27 with TRBJ2-2, with D possibly being TRBD2 (5 bases). Germline-derived CDR1 and CDR2 are MNHEY and SMNVEV (reference sequence). Trimming pared 5 bases from V and 4 bases from J, leaving 17 bases between. The CDR3 length is 16 residues. This CDR3 is CASSPLMGASTGELFF. CDR3 nucleotide sequence: TGTGCCAGCAGTCCATTAATGGGAGCGAGCACCGGGGAGCTGTTTTTT.

This chain joins TRBV10-3 and TRBJ2-3; the match to TRBD1 covers 12 bases. Germline V gene lookup returns CDR1 ENHRY and CDR2 SYGVKD. This CDR3 is built from 15 residues. Trimming took 4 bases from V and 5 from J; bases not matched to a gene: 4. The chain's CDR3 is CAISGGQGAVDTQYF. CDR3 bases: TGTGCCATCAGTGGGGGACAGGGGGCCGTAGATACGCAGTATTTT.

This chain connects TRBV18 to TRBJ1-5, with a tentative D call TRBD1 (5 bases). V lost 3 bases and J lost 2, with 8 bases in between. There are 14 residues in the CDR3. The germline gives CDR1 KGHSH, CDR2 LQKENI. Here the CDR3 reads CASSPAQGNQPQHF. In nucleotides, the CDR3 is TGTGCCAGCTCACCGGCACAGGGCAATCAGCCCCAGCATTTT.

V and J are TRBV4-2 and TRBJ2-1, with 8 bases matching TRBD1. The CDR3 totals 18 residues. The trim removed 0 bases at V and 6 bases at J, leaving 13 bases unmatched. Germline lookup yields CDR1 LGHNA and CDR2 YNFKEQ. CDR3 amino acids: CASSQDARITGGSNEQFF. CDR3 nucleotide sequence: TGTGCCAGCAGCCAAGACGCCAGGATAACAGGGGGAAGCAATGAGCAGTTCTTC.

In nucleotides, the CDR3 is TGCGCCAGCAGTGTTTTGGGACAGGGTACCAATGAGCAGTTCTTC. As protein: CASSVLGQGTNEQFF. This chain uses TRBV5-1 with TRBJ2-1; TRBD1 agrees at 9 bases. The germline gives CDR1 SGHRS, CDR2 YFSETQ. The CDR3 is 15 amino acids. With V trimmed by 5 bases and J by 6 bases, 9 bases remained unmatched.

The sample holds one count of this clone. The chain carries TRBV6-5 and TRBJ1-1; tentative D call: TRBD1 (6 bases). V lost 8 bases to trimming and J lost 9 bases, with 19 bases between them. Germline CDR1 reads MNHEY; CDR2 reads SVGAGI. This CDR3 comprises 13 residues. In DNA form, the CDR3 reads TGTGCCAGCGGCGCGGCAGGGGTTGTCCAAGCTTTCTTT. This encodes CASGAAGVVQAFF.

The CDR3 nucleotides read TGTGCCACCAGCAGACAGGGGTCTAATGAAAAACTGTTTTTT. It encodes CATSRQGSNEKLFF. This chain joins TRBV15 and TRBJ1-4; TRBD1 is a possible D gene (6 bases). The length of the CDR3 is 14 residues. V was cut by 2 bases and J by 3 bases, with 7 bases left in between. Germline assignment: CDR1 LNHNV and CDR2 YYDKDF (reference sequence).

The chain uses TRBV7-8 and TRBJ2-1, with 7 nucleotides matching TRBD2. The CDR3 runs to 16 residues. Germline CDR1 is SGHVS and CDR2 is FQNEAQ. J gave up 1 base and V 2 bases, and 5 bases lay outside the gene matches. CDR3 amino acids: CASSLMGGASYNEQFF. The CDR3 bases are TGTGCCAGCAGCTTAATGGGAGGGGCATCCTACAATGAGCAGTTCTTC.